This T cell receptor beta chain came from a study of blood T cell repertoires in COVID-19 (dated by TCRdb to 2020 to 2021). With respect to the entire study: Samples from collaborators originated in the United States, Italy and Spain and spanned both the acute and convalescent phases of COVID-19. The samples were drawn from two sources: the first 160 participants of the ongoing ImmuneRACE study, and about 1,300 subjects contributed by 6 global collaborators. The material from the prospective study consisted of cDNA or gDNA derived from T cells, B-cell-depleted T cells, or PBMCs. Deeply sampled blood TCRbeta repertoires from subjects exposed to, actively infected with, or recovered from COVID-19 were included in the dataset. Sample metadata almost always included a de-identified subject ID, COVID-19 status, age in years and sex. The repertoires were made available in a free public database intended to serve as a resource for research on the immune response to SARS-CoV-2. Where HLA class I and class II types were available, the types were taken from metadata supplied by the sample provider, not from assay-based typing. The paper's findings and limits, for the study overall: How much clinical and demographic metadata was included differed by source and by participant, and the metadata was provided uncurated.

TCRbeta CDR3 regions were amplified from genomic DNA using the immunoSEQ Assay, a bias-controlled multiplex PCR. The published analysis was carried out like this. Nucleated cell counts per sample were estimated from amplification of reference gene primers within the assay. To quantify the absolute abundance of each unique TCRbeta CDR3 rearrangement, sequence reads were collapsed and filtered. For each sample, productive Simpson clonality was calculated as the square root of Simpson's diversity index across productive rearrangements. TCRdb holds this immuneACCESS table with in-frame rearrangements only. Some clones are missing; in checked studies, unresolved V genes explain under half, and the rest has no known cause. The DNA gave D and trimming, while V, J and clone size come from that table. The sample table lists about 280,000 clones, approximately 90% of them with a count of one. The top ten clonotypes cover 6% to 6.5% of the sample.

Participants in the prospective study were aged about 18 to 95 years, lived in over 20 United States geographic areas, and enrolled through a virtual design. In the prospective study, cohorts were assigned on the basis of participant-reported clinical history obtained from a screening survey and a study questionnaire. Recovered participants in ImmuneRACE Cohort 3 were defined by two consecutive negative NP/OP PCR tests, clearance by a healthcare professional, or resolution of symptoms. In the prospective study, mobile phlebotomists collected whole blood, serum and a nasopharyngeal or oropharyngeal swab from each participant. Prospective study participants could optionally give additional blood draws and questionnaires over a roughly 2-month period. Prospective study blood samples were shipped either frozen or at room temperature before DNA extraction. CDR1 and CDR2, per the germline V gene, are MDHEN and SYDVKM. The CDR3 numbers 15 residues from cysteine through phenylalanine. Only CDR3 DNA remains: 45 bases, in frame from the first base. Between the V and J ends, shortened by 7 bases and 8 bases respectively, the junction contains 21 bases.

On this clone itself: Its antigen is currently not known. No much larger clone exists at a distance of one base, and base qualities are not known.

Sample: PBMCs or T cells enriched from blood (not recorded which). The receptor comes from a woman between 40 and 50 years old who had recovered from COVID-19. The sequence links TRBV28 to TRBJ1-5; D gene: possibly TRBD1, on 6 matching bases. The DNA sequence follows: TGTGCCAGCACCCCCGGCGGGGGGCAAATAAAGCCCCAGCATTTT. Translated, it gives CASTPGGGQIKPQHF.